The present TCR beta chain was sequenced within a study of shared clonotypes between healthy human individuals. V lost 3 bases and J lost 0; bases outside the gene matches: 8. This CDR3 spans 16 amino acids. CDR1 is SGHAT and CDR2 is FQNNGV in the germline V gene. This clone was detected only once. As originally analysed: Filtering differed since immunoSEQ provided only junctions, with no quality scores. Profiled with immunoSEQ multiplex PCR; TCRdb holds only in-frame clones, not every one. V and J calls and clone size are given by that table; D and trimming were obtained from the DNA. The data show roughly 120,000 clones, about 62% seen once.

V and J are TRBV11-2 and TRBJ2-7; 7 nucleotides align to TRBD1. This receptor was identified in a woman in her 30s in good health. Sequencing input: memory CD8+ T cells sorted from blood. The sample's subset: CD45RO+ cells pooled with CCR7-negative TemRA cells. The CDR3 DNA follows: TGTGCCAGCAGCTTGGCCGGGGACAGCTTCTCCTACGAGCAGTACTTC. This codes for CASSLAGDSFSYEQYF.